This is a list of T cell receptor beta chains from one sample in a study of T-cell memory formation after mild COVID-19. Via MiXCR, TCRdb re-called the 5' RACE reads, giving one row per CDR3 protein. The sample lists approximately 290,000 distinct CDR3 sequences; approximately 19% were seen once. Specimen: PBMCs or a T cell subset sorted from them (not recorded which). These receptors all come from a young man who had mild COVID-19 (a few samples of this study predate the infection). Cell type and time point are not known. The CDR3 runs from the conserved cysteine through the conserved F or W. Fields, in order: D gene, CDR3 length, V gene, clone size, J gene, CDR3 DNA, CDR3 protein. A D gene is named only where the DNA matches it firmly. Clone size is stated in some rows and not others, as once, few, many or a class when expanded.

TRBD2,15,TRBV4-2,few,TRBJ2-1,TGTGCCAGCAGCCAAGGGACTAGAGTCACCCCTGAGCAGTTCTTC,CASSQGTRVTPEQFF
-,14,TRBV7-9,-,TRBJ2-7,TGTGCCAGCAGGGGCCTGGGACGGGCCGAAGAGCAGTACTTC,CASRGLGRAEEQYF
-,12,TRBV15,few,TRBJ1-5,TGTGCCACCAGCCCACAGGGACAGCCCCAGCATTTT,CATSPQGQPQHF
-,14,TRBV5-4,-,TRBJ1-3,TGTGCCAGCAGCAGGGAAATCTCTGGAAACACCATATATTTT,CASSREISGNTIYF
-,18,TRBV10-3,-,TRBJ2-3,TGTGCCATCAGTGAGCTTCTCCTTCGGGGGACCAGGGGAGATACGCAGTATTTT,CAISELLLRGTRGDTQYF
-,14,TRBV11-1,few,TRBJ2-5,TGTGCCAGCAGCTTACAAAGGGCTTCGGAGACCCAGTACTTC,CASSLQRASETQYF
TRBD2,13,TRBV7-2,many,TRBJ2-7,TGTGCCAGCAGCTGGACTAGCGGGGGCGAGCAGTACTTC,CASSWTSGGEQYF
TRBD2,15,TRBV7-9,-,TRBJ2-5,TGTGCCAGCAGCTTTGGCGGGGGGGCCCGCAAGACCCAGTACTTC,CASSFGGGARKTQYF
TRBD2,18,TRBV15,-,TRBJ2-3,TGTGCCACCAGCAGGTGGTTTAGCGGGGGGTCTAGCACAGATACGCAGTATTTT,CATSRWFSGGSSTDTQYF
-,13,TRBV29-1,-,TRBJ2-5,TGCAGCGTTGAAAGATGGGTCGGAGAGACCCAGTACTTC,CSVERWVGETQYF
TRBD2,18,TRBV5-1,many,TRBJ2-5,TGCGCCAGGGGGACTGCCGACCGTCCCACCGGGGGGGAAGAGACCCAGTACTTC,CARGTADRPTGGEETQYF
-,14,TRBV20-1,few,TRBJ1-5,TGCAGTGCCCTAGAAAGAGGGAAGGGGCAGCCCCAGCATTTT,CSALERGKGQPQHF
-,15,TRBV5-1,few,TRBJ1-1,TGCGCCAGCAGCCCGGATGGCAGGGGTGACACTGAAGCTTTCTTT,CASSPDGRGDTEAFF
TRBD1,13,TRBV13,few,TRBJ2-7,TGTGCCAGCAGCGGCCAGACAGGGCTCGAGCAGTACTTC,CASSGQTGLEQYF
-,11,TRBV28,many,TRBJ2-3,TGTGCCAGCAGTCTGCCGGATACGCAGTATTTT,CASSLPDTQYF
-,14,TRBV7-2,few,TRBJ2-7,TGTGCCAGCAGCTCGGACAGTATATCCTACGAGCAGTACTTC,CASSSDSISYEQYF
TRBD2,14,TRBV20-1,-,TRBJ2-7,TGCAGTGCTTCCGGGACTAGGGCCCCCAACGAGCAGTACTTC,CSASGTRAPNEQYF
TRBD1,16,TRBV5-1,few,TRBJ2-1,TGCGCCAGCAGCTTGGGGGACAGGTGGATTTTTCGGGAGCAGTTCTTC,CASSLGDRWIFREQFF
TRBD2,15,TRBV27,-,TRBJ2-1,TGTGCCAGCAGTTTGTTGGGCCGGGGGGACAATGAGCAGTTCTTC,CASSLLGRGDNEQFF
-,18,TRBV5-1,few,TRBJ2-2,TGCGCCAGCAGCCCCTGGCCTGACAGGAGTTCGAACACCGGGGAGCTGTTTTTT,CASSPWPDRSSNTGELFF
-,16,TRBV7-2,-,TRBJ2-2,TGTGCCAGCAGCTTCGGCGGTCATGCGAACACCGGGGAGCTGTTTTTT,CASSFGGHANTGELFF
TRBD2,15,TRBV29-1,-,TRBJ2-3,TGCAGCGCATCTAGCGGGGGGACCAGCACAGATACGCAGTATTTT,CSASSGGTSTDTQYF
-,12,TRBV6-1,many,TRBJ2-3,TGTGCCAGCAGTGAAAGGTCAGGCACGCAGTATTTT,CASSERSGTQYF
TRBD1,14,TRBV7-2,-,TRBJ1-2,TGTGCCAGCAGCTTGCAGGACAGGATGTATGGCTACACCTTC,CASSLQDRMYGYTF
TRBD2,15,TRBV5-1,few,TRBJ2-3,TGCGCCAGCAGGGGAGAGCGGGGGTTTATAGATACGCAGTATTTT,CASRGERGFIDTQYF
TRBD2,14,TRBV7-2,many,TRBJ2-5,TGTGCCAGCAGCCCCCTAGCGGCGATGGAGACCCAGTACTTC,CASSPLAAMETQYF
-,14,TRBV3-1,-,TRBJ2-7,TGTGCCAGCAGCCCCCTTACATACCTCTACGAGCAGTACTTC,CASSPLTYLYEQYF